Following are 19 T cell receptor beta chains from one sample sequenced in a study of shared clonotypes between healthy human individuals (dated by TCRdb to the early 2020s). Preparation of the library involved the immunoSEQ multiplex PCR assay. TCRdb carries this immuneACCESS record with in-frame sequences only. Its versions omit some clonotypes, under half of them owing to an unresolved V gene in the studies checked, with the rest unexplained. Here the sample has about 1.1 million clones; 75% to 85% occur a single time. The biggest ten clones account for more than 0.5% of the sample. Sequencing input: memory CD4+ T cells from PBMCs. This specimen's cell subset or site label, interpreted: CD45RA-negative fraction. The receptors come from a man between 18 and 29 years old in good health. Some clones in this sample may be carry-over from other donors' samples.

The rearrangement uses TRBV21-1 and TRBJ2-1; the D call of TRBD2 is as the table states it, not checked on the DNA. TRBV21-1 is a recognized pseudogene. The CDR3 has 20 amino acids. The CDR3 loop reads CASSNYGWPSAAVSYNEQFF. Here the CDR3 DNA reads TGTGCCAGCAGCAATTACGGTTGGCCTAGCGCAGCAGTTTCCTACAATGAGCAGTTCTTC.

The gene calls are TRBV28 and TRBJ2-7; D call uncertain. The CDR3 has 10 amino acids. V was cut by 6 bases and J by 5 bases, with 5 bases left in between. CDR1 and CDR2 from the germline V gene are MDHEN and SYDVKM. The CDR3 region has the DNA TGTGCCAGCAGGGCGAACGAGCAGTACTTC. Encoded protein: CASRANEQYF.

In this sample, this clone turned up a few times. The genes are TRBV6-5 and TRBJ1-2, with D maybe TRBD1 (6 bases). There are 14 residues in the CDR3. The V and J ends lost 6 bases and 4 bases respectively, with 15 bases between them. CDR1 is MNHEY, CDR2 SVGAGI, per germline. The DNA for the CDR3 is TGTGCCAGCAGGCGCCCGGGGGGGCTCTATGGCTACACCTTC. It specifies CASRRPGGLYGYTF.

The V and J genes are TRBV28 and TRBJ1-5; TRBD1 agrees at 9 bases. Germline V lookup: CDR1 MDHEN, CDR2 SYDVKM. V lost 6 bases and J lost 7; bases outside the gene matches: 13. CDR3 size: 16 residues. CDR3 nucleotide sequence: TGTGCCAGCAGACACACCGGGACAGGGCCTCTACAGCCCCAGCATTTT. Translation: CASRHTGTGPLQPQHF.

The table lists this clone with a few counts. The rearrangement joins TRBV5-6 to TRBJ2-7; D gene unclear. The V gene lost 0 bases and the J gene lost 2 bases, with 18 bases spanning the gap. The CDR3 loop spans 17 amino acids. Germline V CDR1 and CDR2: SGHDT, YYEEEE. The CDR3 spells CASSLEFPLGNPYEQYF. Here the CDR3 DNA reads TGTGCCAGCAGCTTGGAATTTCCGCTGGGGAACCCCTACGAGCAGTACTTC.

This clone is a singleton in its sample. CDR3 loop: CSVEGRTGRELFF. The CDR3 DNA follows: TGCAGCGTTGAGGGCCGGACAGGGCGGGAGCTGTTTTTT. J is TRBJ2-2 and V is TRBV29-1; 8 nucleotides line up with TRBD1. The CDR3 is made up of 13 amino acids. Germline assignment: CDR1 SQVTM and CDR2 ANQGSEA. V gave up 3 bases and J gave up 9 bases; unmatched junction bases: 6.

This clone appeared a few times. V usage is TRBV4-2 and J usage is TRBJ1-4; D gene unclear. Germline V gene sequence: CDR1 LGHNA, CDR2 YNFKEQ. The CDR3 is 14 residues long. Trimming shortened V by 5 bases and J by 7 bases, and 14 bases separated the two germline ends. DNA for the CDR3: TGTGCCAGCAGCTCTCACGGACTCGGTGAAAAACTGTTTTTT. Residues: CASSSHGLGEKLFF.

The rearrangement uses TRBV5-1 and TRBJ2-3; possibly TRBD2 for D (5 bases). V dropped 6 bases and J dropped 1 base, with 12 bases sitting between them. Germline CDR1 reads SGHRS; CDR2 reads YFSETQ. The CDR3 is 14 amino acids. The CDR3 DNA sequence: TGCGCCAGCAACTATGGAGGCGGCACAGATACGCAGTATTTT. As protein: CASNYGGGTDTQYF. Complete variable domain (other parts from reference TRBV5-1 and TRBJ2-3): KAGVTQTPRYLIKTRGQQVTLSCSPISGHRSVSWYQQTPGQGLQFLFEYFSETQRNKGNFPGRFSGRQFSNSRSEMNVSTLELGDSALYLCASNYGGGTDTQYFGPGTRLTVL.

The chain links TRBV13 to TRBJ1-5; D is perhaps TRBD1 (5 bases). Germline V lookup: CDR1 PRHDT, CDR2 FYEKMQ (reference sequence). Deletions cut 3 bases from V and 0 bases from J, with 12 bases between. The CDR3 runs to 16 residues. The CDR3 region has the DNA TGTGCCAGCAGCTTTGGGGGGGTAAATAGCAATCAGCCCCAGCATTTT. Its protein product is CASSFGGVNSNQPQHF.

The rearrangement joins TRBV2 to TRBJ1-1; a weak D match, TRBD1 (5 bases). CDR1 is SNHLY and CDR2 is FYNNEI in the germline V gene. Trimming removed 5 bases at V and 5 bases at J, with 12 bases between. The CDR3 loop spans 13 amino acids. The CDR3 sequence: CASSSGRETEAFF. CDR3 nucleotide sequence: TGTGCCAGCAGTTCCGGCAGGGAGACTGAAGCTTTCTTT.

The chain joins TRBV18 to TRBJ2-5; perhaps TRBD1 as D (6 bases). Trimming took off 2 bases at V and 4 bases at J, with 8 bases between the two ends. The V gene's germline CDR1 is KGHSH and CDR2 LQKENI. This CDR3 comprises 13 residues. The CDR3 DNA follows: TGTGCCAGCTCACCAACACAGGGAGAGACCCAGTACTTC. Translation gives CASSPTQGETQYF.

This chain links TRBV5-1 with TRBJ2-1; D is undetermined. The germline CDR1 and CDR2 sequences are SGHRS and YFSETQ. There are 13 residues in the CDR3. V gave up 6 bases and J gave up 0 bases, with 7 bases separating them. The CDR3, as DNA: TGCGCCAGCAATCTGAACTCCTACAATGAGCAGTTCTTC. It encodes CASNLNSYNEQFF.

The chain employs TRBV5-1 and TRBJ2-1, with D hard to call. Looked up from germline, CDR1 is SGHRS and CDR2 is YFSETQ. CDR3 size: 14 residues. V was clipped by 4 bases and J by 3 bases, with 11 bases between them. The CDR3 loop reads CASSADGSYNEQFF. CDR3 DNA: TGCGCCAGCAGCGCGGATGGCAGCTACAATGAGCAGTTCTTC. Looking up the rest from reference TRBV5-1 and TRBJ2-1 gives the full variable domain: KAGVTQTPRYLIKTRGQQVTLSCSPISGHRSVSWYQQTPGQGLQFLFEYFSETQRNKGNFPGRFSGRQFSNSRSEMNVSTLELGDSALYLCASSADGSYNEQFFGPGTRLTVL.

The CDR3 nucleotides read TGTGCCAGCAGCTTTGCAGGGGGCGATGAAAAACTGTTTTTT. As protein: CASSFAGGDEKLFF. The rearrangement uses TRBV11-2 and TRBJ1-4, with 8 bases lining up with TRBD1. V was pared by 3 bases and J by 6 bases, with 3 bases of the junction left unmatched. Germline V gene sequence: CDR1 SGHAT, CDR2 FQNNGV. CDR3 size: 14 residues.

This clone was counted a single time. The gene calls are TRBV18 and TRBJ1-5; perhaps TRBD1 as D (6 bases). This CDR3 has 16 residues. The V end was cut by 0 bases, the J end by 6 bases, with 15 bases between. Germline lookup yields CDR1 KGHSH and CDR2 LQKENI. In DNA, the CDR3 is TGTGCCAGCTCACCACCGGGTACAGGGTCGGGTCAGCCCCAGCATTTT. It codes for CASSPPGTGSGQPQHF.

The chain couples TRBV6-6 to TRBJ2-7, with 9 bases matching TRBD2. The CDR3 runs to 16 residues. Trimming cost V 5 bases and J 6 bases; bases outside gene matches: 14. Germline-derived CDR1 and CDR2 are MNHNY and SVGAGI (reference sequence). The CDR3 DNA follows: TGTGCCAGCAGTCAACCCTGGGGACTAGCAGCCAGCGAGCAGTACTTC. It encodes CASSQPWGLAASEQYF.

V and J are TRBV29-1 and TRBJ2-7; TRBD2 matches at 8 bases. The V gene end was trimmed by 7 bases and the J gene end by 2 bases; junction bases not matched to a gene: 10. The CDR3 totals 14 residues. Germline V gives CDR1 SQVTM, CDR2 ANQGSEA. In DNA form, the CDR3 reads TGCAGCGCTTCCTCGACTAGCGTGACCTACGAGCAGTACTTC. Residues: CSASSTSVTYEQYF.

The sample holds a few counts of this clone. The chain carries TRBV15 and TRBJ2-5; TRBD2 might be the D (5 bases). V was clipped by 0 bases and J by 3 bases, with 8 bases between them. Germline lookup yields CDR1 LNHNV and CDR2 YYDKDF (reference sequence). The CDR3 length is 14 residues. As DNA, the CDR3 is TGTGCCACCAGCAGAGATTTGGGAGAAGAGACCCAGTACTTC. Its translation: CATSRDLGEETQYF.

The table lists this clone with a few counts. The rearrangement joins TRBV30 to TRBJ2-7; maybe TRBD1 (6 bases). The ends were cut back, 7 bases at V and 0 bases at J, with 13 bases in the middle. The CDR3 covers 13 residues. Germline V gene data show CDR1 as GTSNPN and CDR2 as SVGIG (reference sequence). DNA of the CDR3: TGTGCCTCCGCGAGGGGGAGCTCCTACGAGCAGTACTTC. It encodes CASARGSSYEQYF.